The clone carrying this TCR beta chain was detected a few times. The sample belongs to a study of blood T cell repertoires in COVID-19. Measured with immunoSEQ multiplex PCR; TCRdb has only the in-frame clones, and not every one. Counted here are 140,000 to 150,000 clones, 88% occurring once; the ten biggest clones make up roughly 2.5%. The sequenced material came from peripheral blood. The origin of this receptor is a human donor with COVID-19, enrolled during active disease. The donor label of this sample is uncertain.

CDR3 loop: CASSVTGANYGYTF. The CDR3 DNA sequence: TGTGCCAGTAGTGTGACAGGTGCTAACTATGGCTACACCTTC. V is TRBV19 and J is TRBJ1-2; possibly TRBD1 for D (6 bases). CDR1 is LNHDA and CDR2 is SQIVND in the germline V gene (reference sequence). The CDR3 loop spans 14 amino acids. The ends were cut back, 5 bases at V and 0 bases at J, with 10 bases in the middle.